This T cell receptor beta chain originates from a study of blood T cell repertoires in COVID-19. Profiling relied on immunoSEQ multiplex PCR, and the TCRdb table lists in-frame clones only, not all of them. The sample includes more than 90,000 clones, 85% of them seen just once. V lost 5 bases, J lost 4 bases, and 7 bases stayed unmatched. This CDR3 is built from 14 residues. Germline-derived CDR1 and CDR2 are KGHSH and LQKENI. The source of this sequence is a man older than 75 with acute or convalescent COVID-19. Sequences were obtained from peripheral blood. The chain combines TRBV18 with TRBJ1-2; 7 bases align to TRBD1. The CDR3 protein is CASSSTGVAYGYTF. For the CDR3, the DNA is TGTGCCAGCTCATCTACAGGGGTGGCCTATGGCTACACCTTC.